Below are 2 T cell receptor beta chains sequenced from a single sample in a study of brain T cells in children with intractable seizures. This table comes from immunoSEQ multiplex PCR, and its TCRdb copy is limited to in-frame clones, with some not included. The sample lists fewer than 2,000 clones, roughly 80% occurring once. Sequencing was limited to surgery cases with top T cell transcript signatures in brain tissue. Sequencing used resected brain tissue, obtained at surgery. The receptors originated from a boy aged 5-17 years with focal cortical dysplasia and intractable seizures.

This clone turned up a few times. The rearrangement joins TRBV28 to TRBJ1-2; D gene unclear. This CDR3 contains 15 residues. Germline V lookup: CDR1 MDHEN, CDR2 SYDVKM. V dropped 1 base and J dropped 2 bases, with 11 bases sitting between them. The CDR3 sequence is CASSLSEKFNYGYTF. CDR3 nucleotide sequence: TGTGCCAGCAGTTTATCGGAAAAGTTCAACTATGGCTACACCTTC.

V is TRBV3-1 (or the pseudogene TRBV3-2) and J is TRBJ1-6; D may be TRBD1 (5 bases). V was clipped by 4 bases and J by 1 base, with 8 bases between them. Germline assignment: CDR1 LGHDT and CDR2 YNNKEL (reference sequence). This CDR3 spans 15 amino acids. The CDR3 DNA reads as TGTGCCAGCAGCCCTGACAGATCCTATAATTCACCCCTCCACTTT. Amino acids: CASSPDRSYNSPLHF.